This T cell receptor (beta chain) was recovered during a study of vaccination and CD4 T cells after COVID-19. Cultured CD4+ T cell DNA was sequenced using the Oncomine TCR Beta short-read assay. TCRdb processed the PCR reads anew with MiXCR; each CDR3 protein has one entry. The table has roughly 5,200 distinct CDR3 sequences, about 30% seen once. Per the germline V gene, CDR1 is SGHNT and CDR2 is YENEEA. CDR3 length: 15 amino acids. Germline trimming cut 5 bases from V and 3 bases from J; bases unmatched to any gene: 5. As to treatment: roughly nine-day PBMC culture with coronavirus spike peptide pools or control peptides (ViraFEST assay). This clonotype was found a few times. What it binds is not known.

The clonotype comes from a human donor who had recovered from COVID-19. The sample in question was CD4+ T cells from blood, cultured in vitro, obtained after SARS-CoV-2 vaccination. The chain is built from TRBV11-3 and TRBJ2-5; 11 nucleotides align to TRBD1. The CDR3 DNA sequence: TGTGCCAGCAGCCTCGGGACAGGGGGTAAAGAGACCCAGTACTTC. This codes for CASSLGTGGKETQYF.